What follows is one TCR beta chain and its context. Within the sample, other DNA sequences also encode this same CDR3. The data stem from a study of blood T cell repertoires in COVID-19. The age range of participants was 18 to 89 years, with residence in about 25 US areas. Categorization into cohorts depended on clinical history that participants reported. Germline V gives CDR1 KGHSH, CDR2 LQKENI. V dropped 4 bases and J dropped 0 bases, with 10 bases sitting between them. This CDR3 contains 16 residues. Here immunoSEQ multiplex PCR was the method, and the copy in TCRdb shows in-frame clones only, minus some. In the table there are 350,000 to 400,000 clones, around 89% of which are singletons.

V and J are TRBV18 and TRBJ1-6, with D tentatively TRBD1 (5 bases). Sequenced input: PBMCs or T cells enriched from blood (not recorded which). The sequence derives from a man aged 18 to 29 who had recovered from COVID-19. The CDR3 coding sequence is TGTGCCAGCTCACGTACAGGAAGCTCCTATAATTCACCCCTCCACTTT. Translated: CASSRTGSSYNSPLHF.